These 9 T cell receptor beta chains share one sample of origin, sequenced in a study of T cell responses to AZD1222 COVID-19 vaccine. Measured with immunoSEQ multiplex PCR; TCRdb has only the in-frame clones, and not every one. The sample lists about 260,000 clones, 85% to 95% occurring once. Sequencing was performed on peripheral blood, taken on day 0 of AZD1222 vaccination. All receptors derive from an adult in good health.

The CDR3 DNA reads as TGCGCCAGCAGCCAAGAACTAGCGGGAGATCACTACGAGCAGTACTTC. It codes for CASSQELAGDHYEQYF. The chain carries TRBV4-3 and TRBJ2-7; 11 bases line up with TRBD2. The germline V gene has CDR1 LGHNA and CDR2 YSLEER. The V segment lost 0 bases and the J segment 3 bases; nucleotides outside the gene matches: 4. The CDR3 length is 16 residues.

CDR3 sequence (DNA): TGTGCCAGCAGTTCCCAGCGAGGTCAGCCCCAGCATTTT. Translated, it gives CASSSQRGQPQHF. The chain recombines TRBV6-5 with TRBJ1-5; D uncertain. Trimming took 4 bases from V and 6 from J, leaving 10 bases between them. Germline lookup yields CDR1 MNHEY and CDR2 SVGAGI. This CDR3 contains 13 residues.

The V gene is TRBV7-2, the J gene TRBJ2-7; 11 nucleotides align to TRBD2. With V trimmed by 6 bases and J by 6 bases, 1 base remained unmatched. This CDR3 region has 12 residues. Germline V gene sequence: CDR1 SGHTA, CDR2 FQGNSA. DNA of the CDR3: TGTGCCAGCAGACTAGCGGGAGCCGAGCAGTACTTC. It translates to CASRLAGAEQYF.

V and J are TRBV19 and TRBJ1-2, with 7 bases matching TRBD1. The ends lost 5 bases at V and 7 bases at J; junction bases unmatched: 4. The germline V gene has CDR1 LNHDA and CDR2 SQIVND (reference sequence). The CDR3 runs 12 residues. Written as DNA, the CDR3 is TGTGCCAGTAGTCTTCAGGGGGGTGGCTACACCTTC. Translation gives CASSLQGGGYTF.

The chain combines TRBV5-6 with TRBJ1-5; TRBD1 matches at 7 bases. CDR3 length: 16 amino acids. The V segment lost 3 bases and the J segment 1 base; nucleotides outside the gene matches: 7. Germline-derived CDR1 and CDR2 are SGHDT and YYEEEE. CDR3 residues: CASSSTGKRSNQPQHF. The CDR3 DNA follows: TGTGCCAGCAGCTCGACAGGGAAGCGGAGCAATCAGCCCCAGCATTTT.

This clone was seen just once. The rearrangement joins TRBV7-9 to TRBJ1-1, with D unclear. Trimming removed 3 bases at V and 3 bases at J, with 14 bases between. Germline loops: CDR1 SEHNR, CDR2 FQNEAQ (reference sequence). The CDR3 sequence is 15 residues long. The CDR3 is CASSFNSNGDTEAFF. The CDR3 DNA follows: TGTGCCAGCAGCTTTAACAGCAATGGGGACACTGAAGCTTTCTTT.

The CDR3 here is CASSLTGPLGELFF. The CDR3 nucleotides are TGTGCCAGCAGCTTGACAGGGCCACTCGGGGAGCTGTTTTTT. The chain is built from TRBV11-3 and TRBJ2-2; 7 nucleotides agree with TRBD1. Germline V gene sequence: CDR1 SGHNT, CDR2 YENEEA. This CDR3 comprises 14 residues. V was clipped by 3 bases and J by 7 bases; unmatched bases: 5.

The V gene is TRBV2, the J gene TRBJ1-1; D is undetermined. Trimming shortened V by 7 bases and J by 4 bases, and 13 bases separated the two germline ends. CDR1 and CDR2 from the germline V gene are SNHLY and FYNNEI. The CDR3 extends over 13 amino acids. Here the CDR3 reads CASTDVGFTEAFF. CDR3 sequence (DNA): TGTGCCAGCACCGATGTAGGGTTCACTGAAGCTTTCTTT.

This sequence joins TRBV5-4 and TRBJ1-1, with 8 bases aligning to TRBD1. V lost 4 bases and J lost 0; bases outside the gene matches: 20. Germline CDR1 and CDR2: SGHNT and YYREEE (reference sequence). CDR3 length: 20 amino acids. The DNA for the CDR3 is TGTGCCAGCAGCCCCGTGGGTCGCCAGGGGGCTGAAACGATGAACACTGAAGCTTTCTTT. The encoded protein is CASSPVGRQGAETMNTEAFF. Using reference TRBV5-4 and TRBJ1-1 for the parts outside the CDR3, the full variable domain is ETGVTQSPTHLIKTRGQQVTLRCSSQSGHNTVSWYQQALGQGPQFIFQYYREEENGRGNFPPRFSGLQFPNYSSELNVNALELDDSALYLCASSPVGRQGAETMNTEAFFGQGTRLTVV.